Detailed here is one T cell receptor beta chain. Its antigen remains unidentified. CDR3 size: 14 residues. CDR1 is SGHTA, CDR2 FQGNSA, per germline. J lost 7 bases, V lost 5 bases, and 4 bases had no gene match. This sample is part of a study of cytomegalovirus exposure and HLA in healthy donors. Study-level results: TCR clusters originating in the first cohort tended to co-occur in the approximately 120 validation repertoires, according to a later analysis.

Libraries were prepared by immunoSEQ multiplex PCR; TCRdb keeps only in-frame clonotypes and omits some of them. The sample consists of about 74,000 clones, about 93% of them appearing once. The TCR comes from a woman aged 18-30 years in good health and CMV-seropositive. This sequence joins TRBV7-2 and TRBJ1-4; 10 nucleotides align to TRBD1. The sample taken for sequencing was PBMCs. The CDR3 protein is CASSRDRGGEKLFF. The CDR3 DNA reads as TGTGCCAGCAGCCGGGACAGGGGAGGTGAAAAACTGTTTTTT.